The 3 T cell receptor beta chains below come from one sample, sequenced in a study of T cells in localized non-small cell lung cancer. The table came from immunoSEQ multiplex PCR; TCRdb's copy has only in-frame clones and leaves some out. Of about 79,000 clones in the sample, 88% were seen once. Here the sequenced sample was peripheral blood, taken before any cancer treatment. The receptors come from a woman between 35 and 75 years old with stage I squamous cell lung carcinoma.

CDR3 nucleotide sequence: TGCGCCAGCAGCTTGAGAGGCCACTTTGAGGGGCAGTATTTT. Translation gives CASSLRGHFEGQYF. V usage is TRBV5-1 and J usage is TRBJ2-3; a possible D gene is TRBD2 (5 bases). The V end lost 1 base, the J end lost 11 bases, and 17 bases lay between the germline ends. Germline V lookup: CDR1 SGHRS, CDR2 YFSETQ. This CDR3 comprises 14 residues. The whole variable domain, remainder taken from reference TRBV5-1 and TRBJ2-3, is KAGVTQTPRYLIKTRGQQVTLSCSPISGHRSVSWYQQTPGQGLQFLFEYFSETQRNKGNFPGRFSGRQFSNSRSEMNVSTLELGDSALYLCASSLRGHFEGQYFGPGTRLTVL.

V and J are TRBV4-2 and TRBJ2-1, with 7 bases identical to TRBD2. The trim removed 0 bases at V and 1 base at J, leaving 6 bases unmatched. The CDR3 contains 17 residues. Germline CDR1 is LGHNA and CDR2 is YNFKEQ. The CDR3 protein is CASSQDSASGSYNEQFF. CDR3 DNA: TGTGCCAGCAGCCAAGATTCGGCTAGCGGTTCCTACAATGAGCAGTTCTTC.

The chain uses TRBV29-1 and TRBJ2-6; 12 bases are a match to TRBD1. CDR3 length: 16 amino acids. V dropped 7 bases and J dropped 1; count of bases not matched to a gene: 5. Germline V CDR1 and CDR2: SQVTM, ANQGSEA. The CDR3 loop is CSATGQGASGANVLTF. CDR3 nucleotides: TGCAGCGCCACGGGACAGGGGGCGTCTGGGGCCAACGTCCTGACTTTC.